The 15 T cell receptor beta chains given below trace back to one sample, sequenced in a study of T-cell reconstitution after alpha-beta-depleted transplantation in children. This sample's TCRbeta library carried unique molecular identifier barcodes. A single record per CDR3 protein comes from TCRdb applying MiXCR to the PCR reads. This repertoire shows roughly 790,000 distinct CDR3 sequences, 15% to 20% found once; its top ten account for 5%. This specimen was PBMCs, mostly from graft donor cells, taken 360 days after TCRalphabeta/CD19-depleted stem cell transplant. The receptors originated from a male patient under 18 who had a stem cell transplant for acute lymphoblastic leukemia, so the T cells may come from the graft donor.

This clonotype appeared a few times. The chain links TRBV5-1 to TRBJ2-7; no clear D gene. Germline V lookup: CDR1 SGHRS, CDR2 YFSETQ. The V end was cut by 7 bases, the J end by 0 bases, with 11 bases between. This CDR3 spans 13 amino acids. The CDR3 is CASRPASSYEQYF. CDR3 bases: TGCGCCAGCCGCCCCGCCTCCTCCTACGAGCAGTACTTC.

V usage is TRBV12-3 or TRBV12-4 and J usage is TRBJ1-2, with 8 bases fitting TRBD1. This CDR3 comprises 14 residues. J was trimmed by 5 bases and V by 6 bases; bases with no gene match: 8. CDR3 in DNA: TGTGCCAGCAGAGGGGCCGGGACAGGTTATGGCTACACCTTC. As protein: CASRGAGTGYGYTF.

This clonotype appeared a few times. The rearrangement uses TRBV7-2 and TRBJ2-7, with TRBD2 matching 14 bases. In germline, CDR1 is SGHTA, CDR2 FQGNSA. CDR3 length equals 16 residues. Germline trimming cut 5 bases from V and 5 bases from J; bases unmatched to any gene: 8. DNA of the CDR3: TGTGCCAGCAGCCCCGGGACTAGCGGGAGTGTCAACGAGCAGTACTTC. Protein sequence: CASSPGTSGSVNEQYF.

This clonotype was recorded many times. V usage is TRBV9 and J usage is TRBJ2-5, with D unclear. CDR3 length equals 11 residues. V lost 0 bases to trimming and J lost 3 bases, with 0 bases between them. Germline V gives CDR1 SGDLS, CDR2 YYNGEE. DNA of the CDR3: TGTGCCAGCAGCGTAGAAGAGACCCAGTACTTC. Its protein is CASSVEETQYF.

This chain links TRBV7-2 with TRBJ2-7, with TRBD1 as a possible D gene (7 bases). This CDR3 has 15 amino acids. Looked up from germline, CDR1 is SGHTA and CDR2 is FQGNSA. The V end was cut by 5 bases, the J end by 8 bases, with 22 bases between. CDR3: CASSPGGGGGSKQYF. DNA of the CDR3: TGTGCCAGCAGCCCCGGCGGAGGGGGCGGTTCGAAGCAGTACTTC.

This clonotype has at least ten counts. The rearrangement joins TRBV4-1 to TRBJ1-1; a weak D match, TRBD1 (5 bases). Germline assignment: CDR1 MGHRA and CDR2 YSYEKL. The CDR3 is 14 residues long. With 0 bases removed from V and 5 bases from J, the gap between germline ends came to 10 bases. Here the CDR3 DNA reads TGCGCCAGCAGCCAAGAGGGGCGGGGGACTGAAGCTTTCTTT. Its translation is CASSQEGRGTEAFF.

The rearrangement links TRBV5-5 to TRBJ1-1; D gene unclear. The V gene's germline CDR1 is SGHKS and CDR2 YYEKEE (reference sequence). The CDR3 sequence is 15 residues long. Trimming pared 4 bases from V and 0 bases from J, leaving 13 bases between. The CDR3 spells CASSLLGGVNTEAFF. The CDR3 DNA reads TGTGCCAGCAGCCTTTTAGGAGGAGTGAACACTGAAGCTTTCTTT.

This clonotype was counted many times. The genes are TRBV9 and TRBJ1-2; D might be TRBD1 (6 bases). The germline V gene has CDR1 SGDLS and CDR2 YYNGEE. The CDR3 length is 14 residues. V lost 3 bases and J lost 8, with 17 bases in between. This CDR3 reads CASSDQQGLGGYTF. CDR3 nucleotides: TGTGCCAGCAGCGATCAACAGGGTTTGGGGGGCTACACCTTC.

The chain joins TRBV29-1 to TRBJ2-2; TRBD1 matches 7 bases. Per the germline V gene, CDR1 is SQVTM and CDR2 is ANQGSEA. V shed 3 bases, J shed 3 bases, and the junction held 7 bases outside the gene matches. This CDR3 is 15 amino acids long. The CDR3 DNA follows: TGCAGCGTTGATATTTGGACAGGTCACACCGGGGAGCTGTTTTTT. Translated: CSVDIWTGHTGELFF.

The table lists this clonotype with many counts. The rearrangement joins TRBV5-1 to TRBJ1-1; D is unresolved. CDR3 length: 13 amino acids. From germline, CDR1 is SGHRS and CDR2 YFSETQ. V shed 0 bases and J shed 3 bases, with 6 bases lying between them. As DNA, the CDR3 is TGCGCCAGCAGCTTGGGGGCCGACACTGAAGCTTTCTTT. This sequence encodes CASSLGADTEAFF.

This clonotype has ten or more counts. The chain recombines TRBV7-9 with TRBJ2-7; D is perhaps TRBD2 (5 bases). Deletions cut 2 bases from V and 6 bases from J, with 11 bases between. Germline CDR1 is SEHNR and CDR2 is FQNEAQ (reference sequence). The CDR3 runs to 13 residues. The CDR3 loop reads CASSLREGPEQYF. CDR3 bases: TGTGCCAGCAGCTTACGGGAAGGACCCGAGCAGTACTTC.

Ten or more counts support this clonotype. The gene calls are TRBV15 and TRBJ2-3; possibly TRBD1 for D (6 bases). Per germline, CDR1 LNHNV and CDR2 YYDKDF (reference sequence). This CDR3 spans 16 amino acids. The V and J ends lost 0 bases and 0 bases respectively, with 10 bases between them. The CDR3 here is CATSRDNRDSTDTQYF. DNA for the CDR3: TGTGCCACCAGCAGAGATAACAGGGATAGCACAGATACGCAGTATTTT.

The chain recombines TRBV7-8 with TRBJ2-5; D is ambiguous. This CDR3 is built from 16 residues. The ends were cut back, 5 bases at V and 0 bases at J, with 16 bases in the middle. The germline gives CDR1 SGHVS, CDR2 FQNEAQ. The CDR3 DNA sequence: TGTGCCAGCAGCAGACGACGGAGAATGTACCAAGAGACCCAGTACTTC. It is translated as CASSRRRRMYQETQYF.

The V and J genes are TRBV20-1 and TRBJ2-5; 13 nucleotides match TRBD2. The J segment lost 4 bases and the V segment lost 1 base, leaving 9 bases of the junction unmatched. The CDR3 is made up of 17 amino acids. CDR1 DFQATT and CDR2 SNEGSKA come from the germline V gene (reference sequence). CDR3: CSARAPKLAGGPETQYF. In DNA form, the CDR3 reads TGCAGTGCTAGAGCCCCGAAACTAGCGGGAGGGCCAGAGACCCAGTACTTC.

This clonotype came up a few times. The chain employs TRBV29-1 and TRBJ2-5, with D uncertain. V lost 4 bases and J 5 bases, leaving 11 bases between the germline ends. The CDR3 totals 12 residues. Germline V gene data show CDR1 as SQVTM and CDR2 as ANQGSEA. CDR3 DNA: TGCAGCGTTGTTCAGGTCGGCGAGACCCAGTACTTC. Amino acids: CSVVQVGETQYF.